This T cell receptor (beta chain) was sequenced in a study of identical twins. Healthy Caucasians supplied all donations. Per the germline V gene, CDR1 is SQVTM and CDR2 is ANQGSEA. The CDR3 totals 16 residues. V shed 2 bases, J shed 5 bases, and the junction held 11 bases outside the gene matches. Study outcomes and limitations: Those out-of-frame alpha sequences shared by twins showed an excess of low generation probability.

Unique molecular identifiers were present on cDNA, and template switching added a universal primer site. TCRdb recomputed calls from the 5' RACE reads with MiXCR, one row per CDR3 protein. The sample yields 650,000 to 800,000 distinct CDR3 sequences, around 8.3% seen once. Note on this clonotype: What it binds is unknown.

Separately, the same data were catalogued under a study of yellow fever vaccine responses in identical twins.

Source material: PBMCs. The clonotype originates from a woman younger than 35 in good health. The chain recombines TRBV29-1 with TRBJ2-1; 8 bases align to TRBD2. CDR3 loop: CSVEFGGDDLDNEQFF. The CDR3 DNA sequence: TGCAGCGTTGAATTCGGGGGGGACGACCTAGACAATGAGCAGTTCTTC.